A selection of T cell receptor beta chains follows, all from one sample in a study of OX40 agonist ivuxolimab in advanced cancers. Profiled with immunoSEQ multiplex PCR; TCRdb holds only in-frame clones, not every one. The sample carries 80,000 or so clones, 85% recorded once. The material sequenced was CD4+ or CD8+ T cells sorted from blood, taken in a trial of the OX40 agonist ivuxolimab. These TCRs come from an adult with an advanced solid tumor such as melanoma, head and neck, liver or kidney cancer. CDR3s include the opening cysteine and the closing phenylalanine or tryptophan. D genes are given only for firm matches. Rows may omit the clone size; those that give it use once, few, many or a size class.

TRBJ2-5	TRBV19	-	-	CASSITGTVKRGTQYF	TGTGCCAGTAGTATCACGGGTACGGTCAAGAGAGGGACCCAGTACTTC
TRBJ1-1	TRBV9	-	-	CASSVRQEGTEAFF	TGTGCCAGCAGCGTTCGACAGGAGGGGACTGAAGCTTTCTTT
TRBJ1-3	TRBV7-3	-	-	CASSAHMGADTIYF	TGTGCCAGCAGCGCCCACATGGGGGCGGACACCATATATTTT
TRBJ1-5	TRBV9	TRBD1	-	CASSVGAGTGNSNQPQHF	TGTGCCAGCAGCGTTGGCGCCGGGACAGGGAACAGCAATCAGCCCCAGCATTTT
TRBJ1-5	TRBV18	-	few	CASSHTAGIGSQPQHF	TGTGCCAGCTCACATACGGCCGGGATAGGAAGTCAGCCCCAGCATTTT
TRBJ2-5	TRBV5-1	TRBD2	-	CARLPKAGSETQYF	TGCGCCCGCCTACCCAAAGCGGGGTCGGAGACCCAGTACTTC
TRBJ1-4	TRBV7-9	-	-	CASRSDGRNEKLFF	TGTGCCAGCAGATCGGACGGGAGGAATGAAAAACTGTTTTTT
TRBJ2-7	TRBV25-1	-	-	CASSADTSSYEQYF	TGTGCCAGCAGTGCGGACACTAGTTCCTACGAGCAGTACTTC
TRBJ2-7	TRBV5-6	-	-	CASRVTGTGYEQYF	TGTGCCAGCAGAGTGACAGGGACTGGCTACGAGCAGTACTTC
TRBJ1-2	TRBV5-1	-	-	CASTLAGLSDYTF	TGCGCCAGCACCCTCGCAGGTCTCTCTGACTACACCTTC
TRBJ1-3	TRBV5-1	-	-	CASSWTSGNTIYF	TGCGCCAGCAGCTGGACCTCCGGAAACACCATATATTTT
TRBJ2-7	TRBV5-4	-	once	CASSSGRGSSYEQYF	TGTGCCAGCAGCTCAGGACGGGGAAGCTCCTACGAGCAGTACTTC
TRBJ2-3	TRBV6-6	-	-	CASRMTELADTQYF	TGTGCCAGCAGAATGACCGAACTTGCAGATACGCAGTATTTT
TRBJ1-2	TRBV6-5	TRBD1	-	CASSYRDRSGYTF	TGTGCCAGCAGTTACCGGGACAGGAGTGGCTACACCTTC
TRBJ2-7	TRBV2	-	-	CASKFGGREQYF	TGTGCCAGCAAATTCGGGGGACGCGAGCAGTACTTC
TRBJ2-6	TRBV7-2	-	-	CASSLRVTSSGANVLTF	TGTGCCAGCAGCTTAAGGGTTACCTCCTCTGGGGCCAACGTCCTGACTTTC
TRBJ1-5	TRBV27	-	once	CASSLSNPQGNQPQHF	TGTGCCAGCAGTTTATCAAATCCTCAGGGTAACCAGCCCCAGCATTTT
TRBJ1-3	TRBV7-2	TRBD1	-	CASSSGTASSGNTIYF	TGTGCCAGCAGCTCCGGGACAGCGAGCTCTGGAAACACCATATATTTT
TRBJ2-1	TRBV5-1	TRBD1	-	CASSTPGQLYNEQFF	TGCGCCAGCAGCACGCCGGGACAGTTGTACAATGAGCAGTTCTTC
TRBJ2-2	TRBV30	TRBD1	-	CAWGTGLVTGELFF	TGTGCCTGGGGGACAGGGTTGGTCACCGGGGAGCTGTTTTTT
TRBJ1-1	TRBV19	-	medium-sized	CASSEGRLNTEAFF	TGTGCCAGTAGTGAGGGACGGCTAAACACTGAAGCTTTCTTT
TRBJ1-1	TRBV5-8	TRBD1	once	CASSPGAGGDTEAFF	TGTGCCAGCAGCCCGGGGGCAGGGGGGGACACTGAAGCTTTCTTT
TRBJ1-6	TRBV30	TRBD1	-	CAWSVLRQGGNSPLHF	TGTGCCTGGAGTGTACTCCGACAGGGGGGGAATTCACCCCTCCACTTT
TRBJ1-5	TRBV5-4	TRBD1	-	CASSRQGAQPQHF	TGTGCCAGCAGTAGACAGGGGGCTCAGCCCCAGCATTTT
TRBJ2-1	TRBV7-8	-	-	CASSYRDSYNEQFF	TGTGCCAGCAGCTACCGGGACTCTTACAATGAGCAGTTCTTC
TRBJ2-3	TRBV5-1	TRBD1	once	CASSSIPGQVFDTQYF	TGCGCCAGCAGTTCAATCCCGGGACAGGTTTTTGATACGCAGTATTTT
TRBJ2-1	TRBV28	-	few	CATYITNEQFF	TGTGCCACCTATATTACCAATGAGCAGTTCTTC
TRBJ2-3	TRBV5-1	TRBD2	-	CASSPTSGSSTDTQYF	TGCGCCAGCAGCCCGACTAGCGGATCTAGCACAGATACGCAGTATTTT
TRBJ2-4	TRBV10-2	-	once	CASRPGYEDIQYF	TGCGCCAGCAGACCAGGATACGAGGACATTCAGTACTTC
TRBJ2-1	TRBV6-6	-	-	CASSFWTTSPNNEQFF	TGTGCCAGCAGTTTTTGGACCACATCCCCAAATAATGAGCAGTTCTTC
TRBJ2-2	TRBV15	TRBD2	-	CATSRGTSGWSGELFF	TGTGCCACCAGCAGAGGGACTAGCGGGTGGTCTGGGGAGCTGTTTTTT
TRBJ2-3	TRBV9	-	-	CASSVGTFPPDTQYF	TGTGCCAGCAGCGTAGGGACCTTTCCTCCGGATACGCAGTATTTT
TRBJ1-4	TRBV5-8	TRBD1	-	CASSSGGRNEKLFF	TGTGCCAGCAGCTCAGGGGGGCGCAATGAAAAACTGTTTTTT